The 14 T cell receptor beta chains given below trace back to one sample, sequenced in a study of T cell responses to AZD1222 COVID-19 vaccine. Sequencing used immunoSEQ multiplex PCR; TCRdb keeps in-frame clones, though not all of them. Here the sample spans roughly 150,000 clones, about 90% being singletons. Sequences were derived from peripheral blood, sampled 28 days after the second AZD1222 dose. Source of these receptors: an adult who received the AZD1222 COVID-19 vaccine.

This sequence joins TRBV10-3 and TRBJ1-5; no reliable D call. Looked up from germline, CDR1 is ENHRY and CDR2 is SYGVKD. The ends were cut back, 3 bases at V and 3 bases at J, with 9 bases in the middle. CDR3 length: 14 residues. The CDR3 spells CAISEQSFNQPQHF. The CDR3, as DNA: TGTGCCATCAGTGAACAGTCCTTCAATCAGCCCCAGCATTTT.

This chain connects TRBV5-1 to TRBJ1-2; D remains ambiguous. V was pared by 2 bases and J by 7 bases, with 15 bases between. Germline loops: CDR1 SGHRS, CDR2 YFSETQ. The CDR3 spans 14 residues. The CDR3: CASSFSWGTSGYTF. CDR3 in DNA: TGCGCCAGCAGCTTCAGTTGGGGAACGAGTGGCTACACCTTC.

This clone was recorded a few times. This chain links TRBV7-2 with TRBJ2-1, with 10 bases identical to TRBD1. The length of the CDR3 is 14 residues. V dropped 3 bases and J dropped 8; count of bases not matched to a gene: 4. Germline V lookup: CDR1 SGHTA, CDR2 FQGNSA. This chain's CDR3 is CASSLGQGTHEQFF. In nucleotides, the CDR3 is TGTGCCAGCAGCTTGGGACAGGGGACCCATGAGCAGTTCTTC.

The chain uses TRBV6-5 and TRBJ1-5, with a tentative D call TRBD1 (5 bases). Germline loops: CDR1 MNHEY, CDR2 SVGAGI. Trimming cost V 10 bases and J 4 bases, with 14 bases left between them. The CDR3 is made up of 13 amino acids. CDR3 sequence reads: CATRLTVNQPQHF. The CDR3 DNA sequence: TGTGCCACCCGGTTGACAGTTAATCAGCCCCAGCATTTT.

This clone was counted between two and nine times. This chain links TRBV7-2 with TRBJ1-5, with D possibly being TRBD1 (6 bases). The CDR3 spans 14 residues. Germline CDR1 and CDR2: SGHTA and FQGNSA. V was trimmed by 5 bases and J by 2 bases, leaving 10 bases between them. CDR3 region: CASSAYRGNQPQHF. CDR3 DNA sequence: TGTGCCAGCAGCGCTTACAGGGGCAATCAGCCCCAGCATTTT. Full variable domain (missing parts from reference TRBV7-2 and TRBJ1-5): GAGVSQSPSNKVTEKGKDVELRCDPISGHTALYWYRQSLGQGLEFLIYFQGNSAPDKSGLPSDRFSAERTGGSVSTLTIQRTQQEDSAVYLCASSAYRGNQPQHFGDGTRLSIL.

The chain has TRBV6-5 and TRBJ1-1; no reliable D call. CDR3 length: 15 amino acids. Deletions cut 6 bases from V and 4 bases from J, with 18 bases between. Germline V CDR1 and CDR2: MNHEY, SVGAGI. CDR3 loop: CASRMKDGGSTEAFF. In DNA form, the CDR3 reads TGTGCCAGCAGGATGAAGGACGGAGGGAGCACTGAAGCTTTCTTT.

The chain uses TRBV19 and TRBJ1-2; possible D gene TRBD1, 5 bases. Trimming removed 5 bases at V and 3 bases at J, with 16 bases between. Germline CDR1 and CDR2: LNHDA and SQIVND (reference sequence). The length of the CDR3 is 15 residues. The CDR3: CASSPPRGEDYGYTF. In DNA form, the CDR3 reads TGTGCCAGTAGTCCGCCGCGGGGGGAGGACTATGGCTACACCTTC.

The V and J genes are TRBV6-4 and TRBJ2-1; TRBD1 might be the D (6 bases). The V end lost 3 bases, the J end lost 8 bases, and 11 bases lay between the germline ends. The CDR3 runs 13 residues. In germline, CDR1 is MRHNA, CDR2 SNTAGT. The CDR3 is CASSEEQGYEQFF. CDR3 in DNA: TGTGCCAGCAGTGAAGAACAGGGATATGAGCAGTTCTTC.

Here the CDR3 reads CAISDHGGDRAYEQYF. CDR3 nucleotide sequence: TGTGCCATCAGTGACCACGGGGGGGACAGGGCTTACGAGCAGTACTTC. This chain uses TRBV10-3 with TRBJ2-7; weak D call: TRBD1 (9 bases). The CDR3 has 16 residues. V gave up 3 bases and J gave up 4 bases, with 19 bases separating them. Germline loops: CDR1 ENHRY, CDR2 SYGVKD.

The chain employs TRBV7-9 and TRBJ2-5, with D uncertain. The CDR3 has 13 amino acids. Trimming took 6 bases from V and 5 from J, leaving 13 bases between them. Germline lookup yields CDR1 SEHNR and CDR2 FQNEAQ (reference sequence). The CDR3: CASSFTELETQYF. The CDR3 coding sequence is TGTGCCAGCAGTTTTACGGAGTTGGAGACCCAGTACTTC.

The V gene is TRBV24-1, the J gene TRBJ1-5; 7 bases align to TRBD1. Germline trimming cut 3 bases from V and 6 bases from J; bases unmatched to any gene: 7. This CDR3 contains 15 residues. Germline loops: CDR1 KGHDR, CDR2 SFDVKD. DNA for the CDR3: TGTGCCACCAGTGATGTAGGGGGCGAAGGTCAGCCCCAGCATTTT. Protein sequence: CATSDVGGEGQPQHF.

The gene calls are TRBV10-1 and TRBJ2-5, with TRBD2 matching over 8 bases. Looked up from germline, CDR1 is WNHNN and CDR2 is SYGVQD (reference sequence). This CDR3 is built from 14 residues. Germline trimming cut 5 bases from V and 5 bases from J; bases unmatched to any gene: 7. Here the CDR3 DNA reads TGCGCCAGCAGTCCCGGGACTAGAGGGGAGACCCAGTACTTC. Its protein product is CASSPGTRGETQYF.

V and J are TRBV27 and TRBJ2-2, with D uncertain. The CDR3 covers 13 residues. V was pared by 4 bases and J by 6 bases, with 9 bases between. Germline CDR1 is MNHEY and CDR2 is SMNVEV (reference sequence). In nucleotides, the CDR3 is TGTGCCAGCAGTTCCTATCCCTCCGGGGAGCTGTTTTTT. Its translation is CASSSYPSGELFF.

This clone was seen only once. The chain carries TRBV7-9 and TRBJ2-7, with 8 bases fitting TRBD1. This CDR3 region has 12 residues. From germline, CDR1 is SEHNR and CDR2 FQNEAQ (reference sequence). The ends lost 4 bases at V and 6 bases at J; junction bases unmatched: 2. CDR3 loop: CASSYGQGEQYF. CDR3 in DNA: TGTGCCAGCAGCTACGGACAGGGCGAGCAGTACTTC. Based on the CDR3 plus reference TRBV7-9 and TRBJ2-7, the full variable domain is DTGVSQNPRHKITKRGQNVTFRCDPISEHNRLYWYRQTLGQGPEFLTYFQNEAQLEKSRLLSDRFSAERPKGSFSTLEIQRTEQGDSAMYLCASSYGQGEQYFGPGTRLTVT.